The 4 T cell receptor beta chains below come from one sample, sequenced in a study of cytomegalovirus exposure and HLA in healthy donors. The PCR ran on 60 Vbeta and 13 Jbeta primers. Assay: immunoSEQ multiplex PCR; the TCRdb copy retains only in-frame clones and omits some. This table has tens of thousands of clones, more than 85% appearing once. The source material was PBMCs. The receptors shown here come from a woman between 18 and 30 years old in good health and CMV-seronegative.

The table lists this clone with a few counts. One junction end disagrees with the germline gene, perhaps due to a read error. The CDR3 sequence: CSSSSYRDQISYEQYF. Here the CDR3 DNA reads TGTTCCAGCAGCTCCTACAGGGATCAGATCTCCTACGAGCAGTACTTC. This chain joins TRBV7-9 and TRBJ2-7, with D possibly matching TRBD1 (6 bases). Germline CDR1 SEHNR, CDR2 FQNEAQ (reference sequence). There are 16 residues in the CDR3.

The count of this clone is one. CDR3 coding DNA: TGTGCCAGCAGAGGACTAGCGGTTAATGAGCAGTTCTTC. This encodes CASRGLAVNEQFF. The gene calls are TRBV6-5 and TRBJ2-1; 10 nucleotides line up with TRBD2. The trim removed 6 bases at V and 7 bases at J, leaving 3 bases unmatched. Germline V lookup: CDR1 MNHEY, CDR2 SVGAGI. This CDR3 contains 13 residues.

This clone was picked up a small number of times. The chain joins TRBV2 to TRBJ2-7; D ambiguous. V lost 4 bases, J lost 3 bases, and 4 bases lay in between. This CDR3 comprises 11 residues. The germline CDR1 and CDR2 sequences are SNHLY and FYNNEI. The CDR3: CASSAGYEQYF. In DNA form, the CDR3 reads TGTGCCAGCAGTGCCGGCTACGAGCAGTACTTC. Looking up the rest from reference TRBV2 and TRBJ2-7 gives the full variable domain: EPEVTQTPSHQVTQMGQEVILRCVPISNHLYFYWYRQILGQKVEFLVSFYNNEISEKSEIFDDQFSVERPDGSNFTLKIRSTKLEDSAMYFCASSAGYEQYFGPGTRLTVT.

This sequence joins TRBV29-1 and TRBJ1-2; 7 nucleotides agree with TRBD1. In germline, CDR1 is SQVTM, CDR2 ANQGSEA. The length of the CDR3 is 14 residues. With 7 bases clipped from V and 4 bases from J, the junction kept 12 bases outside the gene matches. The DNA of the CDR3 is TGCAGCGGCGACAGGGATCCAGGCGGCTATGGCTACACCTTC. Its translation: CSGDRDPGGYGYTF. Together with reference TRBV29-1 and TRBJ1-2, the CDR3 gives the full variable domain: SAVISQKPSRDICQRGTSLTIQCQVDSQVTMMFWYRQQPGQSLTLIATANQGSEATYESGFVIDKFPISRPNLTFSTLTVSNMSPEDSSIYLCSGDRDPGGYGYTFGSGTRLTVV.